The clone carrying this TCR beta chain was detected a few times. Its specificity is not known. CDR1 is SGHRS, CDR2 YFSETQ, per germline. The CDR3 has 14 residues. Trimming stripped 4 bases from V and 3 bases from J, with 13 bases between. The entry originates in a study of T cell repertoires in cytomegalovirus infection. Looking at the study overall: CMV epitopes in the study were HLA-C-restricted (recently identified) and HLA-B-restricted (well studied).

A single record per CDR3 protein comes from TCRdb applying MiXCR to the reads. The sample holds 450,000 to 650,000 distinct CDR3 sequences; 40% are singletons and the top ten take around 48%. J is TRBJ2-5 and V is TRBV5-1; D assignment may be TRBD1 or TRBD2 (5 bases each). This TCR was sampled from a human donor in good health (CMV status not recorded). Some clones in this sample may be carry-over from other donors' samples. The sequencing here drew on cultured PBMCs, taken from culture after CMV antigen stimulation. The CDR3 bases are TGCGCCAGCAGCGTGGGACGTTTAAAAGAGACCCAGTACTTC. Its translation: CASSVGRLKETQYF.